This paragraph covers one T cell receptor beta chain sequence. Per the authors' pipeline: Reference gene primer amplification gave estimated nucleated cell counts. The assay was immunoSEQ multiplex PCR, and TCRdb's table has in-frame clones only and misses some. V and J calls plus clone size are reproduced from that table; the DNA served to infer D and trimming. The table has some 300,000 clones, roughly 90% seen once. The sample comes from a study of blood T cell repertoires in COVID-19. Whole-study context: PBMCs, B-cell-depleted T cells, or T cells provided the cDNA or gDNA that made up the material.

The cohort comprised adults aged about 18 to 100 years residing in approximately 25 US areas. Allocation to cohorts depended on clinical history reported by the participants. Germline V gives CDR1 SEHNR, CDR2 FQNEAQ (reference sequence). The V and J ends lost 5 bases and 8 bases, in that order; junction bases with no gene match: 11. This CDR3 region has 17 residues. The rearrangement joins TRBV7-9 to TRBJ2-1; 14 bases are a match to TRBD2. Input material: PBMCs or T cells enriched from blood (not recorded which). The receptor was isolated from a woman aged 45 to 65 who had been exposed to COVID-19. The CDR3 region is CASSPPIPGLAGDEQFF. CDR3 nucleotides: TGTGCCAGCAGCCCCCCGATACCGGGACTAGCGGGGGATGAGCAGTTCTTC.